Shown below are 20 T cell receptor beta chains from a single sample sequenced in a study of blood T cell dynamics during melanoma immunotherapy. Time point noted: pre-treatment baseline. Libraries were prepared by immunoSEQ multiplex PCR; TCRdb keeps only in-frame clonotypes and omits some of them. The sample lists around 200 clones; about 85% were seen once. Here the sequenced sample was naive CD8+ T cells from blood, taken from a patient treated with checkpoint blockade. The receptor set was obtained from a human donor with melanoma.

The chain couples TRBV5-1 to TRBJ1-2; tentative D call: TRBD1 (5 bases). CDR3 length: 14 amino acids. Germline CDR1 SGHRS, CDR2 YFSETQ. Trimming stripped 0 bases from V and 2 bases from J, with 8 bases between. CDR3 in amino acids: CASSLAGGNYGYTF. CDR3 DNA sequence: TGCGCCAGCAGCTTGGCGGGGGGGAACTATGGCTACACCTTC.

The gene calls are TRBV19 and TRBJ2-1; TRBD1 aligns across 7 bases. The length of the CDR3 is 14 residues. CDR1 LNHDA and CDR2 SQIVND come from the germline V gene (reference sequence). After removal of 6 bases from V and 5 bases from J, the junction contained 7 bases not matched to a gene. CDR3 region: CASRLRTGNNEQFF. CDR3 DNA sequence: TGTGCCAGTAGGCTCAGGACAGGCAACAATGAGCAGTTCTTC.

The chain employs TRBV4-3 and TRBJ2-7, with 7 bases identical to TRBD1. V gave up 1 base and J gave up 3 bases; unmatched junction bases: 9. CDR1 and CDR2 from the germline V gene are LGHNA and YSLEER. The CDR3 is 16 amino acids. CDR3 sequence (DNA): TGCGCCAGCAGCCAAGGGCCACAGGGGCTTATCTACGAGCAGTACTTC. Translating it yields CASSQGPQGLIYEQYF.

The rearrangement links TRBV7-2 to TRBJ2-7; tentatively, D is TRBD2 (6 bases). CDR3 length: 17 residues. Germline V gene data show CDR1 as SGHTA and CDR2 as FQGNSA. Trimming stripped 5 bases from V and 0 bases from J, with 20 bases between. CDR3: CASSAGTSPLSSYEQYF. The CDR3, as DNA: TGTGCCAGCAGCGCCGGGACTTCACCCTTAAGCTCCTACGAGCAGTACTTC.

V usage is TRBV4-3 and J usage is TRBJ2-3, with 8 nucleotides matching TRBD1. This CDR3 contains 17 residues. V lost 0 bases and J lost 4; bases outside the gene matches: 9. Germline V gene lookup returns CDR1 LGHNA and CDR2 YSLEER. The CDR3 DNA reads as TGCGCCAGCAGCCAAGAGGGAGGACAGGGCCGGGCAGATACGCAGTATTTT. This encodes CASSQEGGQGRADTQYF.

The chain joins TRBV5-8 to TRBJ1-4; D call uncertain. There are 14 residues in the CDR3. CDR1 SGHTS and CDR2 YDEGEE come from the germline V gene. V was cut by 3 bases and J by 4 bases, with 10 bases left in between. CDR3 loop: CASSSRRVNEKLFF. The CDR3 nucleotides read TGTGCCAGCAGCTCAAGGCGAGTTAATGAAAAACTGTTTTTT.

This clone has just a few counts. The DNA of the CDR3 is TGTGCCAGCAGTTTATCGCAGGGGTCCTACGAGCAGTACTTC. It encodes CASSLSQGSYEQYF. The rearrangement uses TRBV27 and TRBJ2-7; tentatively, D is TRBD1 (6 bases). V was pared by 0 bases and J by 1 base, with 7 bases between. CDR3 length equals 14 residues. Germline values: CDR1 MNHEY, CDR2 SMNVEV (reference sequence).

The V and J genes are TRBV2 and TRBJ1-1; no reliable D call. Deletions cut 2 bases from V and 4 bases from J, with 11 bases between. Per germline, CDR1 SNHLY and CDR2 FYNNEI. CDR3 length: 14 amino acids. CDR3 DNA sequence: TGTGCCAGCAGTGAAACGGCGGCGGGCACTGAAGCTTTCTTT. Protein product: CASSETAAGTEAFF. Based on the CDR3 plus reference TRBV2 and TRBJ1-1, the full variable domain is EPEVTQTPSHQVTQMGQEVILRCVPISNHLYFYWYRQILGQKVEFLVSFYNNEISEKSEIFDDQFSVERPDGSNFTLKIRSTKLEDSAMYFCASSETAAGTEAFFGQGTRLTVV.

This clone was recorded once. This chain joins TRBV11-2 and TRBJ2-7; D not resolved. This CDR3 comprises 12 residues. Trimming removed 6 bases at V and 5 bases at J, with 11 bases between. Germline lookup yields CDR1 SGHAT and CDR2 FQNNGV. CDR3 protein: CASRRTLDEQYF. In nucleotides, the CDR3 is TGTGCCAGCAGAAGGACGCTGGACGAGCAGTACTTC.

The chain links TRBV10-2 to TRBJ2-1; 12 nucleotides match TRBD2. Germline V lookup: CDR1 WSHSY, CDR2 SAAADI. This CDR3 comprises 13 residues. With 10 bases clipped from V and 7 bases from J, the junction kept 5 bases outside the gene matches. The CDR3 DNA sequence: TGCGCCACCTCCGGGACTAGCGGGAATGAGCAGTTCTTC. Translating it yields CATSGTSGNEQFF.

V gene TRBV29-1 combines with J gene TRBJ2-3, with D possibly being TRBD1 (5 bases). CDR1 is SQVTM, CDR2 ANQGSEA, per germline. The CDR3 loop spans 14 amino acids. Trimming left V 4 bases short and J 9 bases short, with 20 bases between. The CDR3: CSVGAADTQETQYF. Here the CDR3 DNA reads TGCAGCGTTGGGGCTGCGGATACACAGGAGACGCAGTATTTT.

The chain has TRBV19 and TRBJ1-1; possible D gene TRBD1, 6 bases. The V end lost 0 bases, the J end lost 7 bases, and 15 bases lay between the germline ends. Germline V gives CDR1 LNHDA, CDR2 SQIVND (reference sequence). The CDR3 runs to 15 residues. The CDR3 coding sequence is TGTGCCAGTAGTATAGACTCAGGGGCCGGCGGTGAAGCTTTCTTT. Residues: CASSIDSGAGGEAFF.

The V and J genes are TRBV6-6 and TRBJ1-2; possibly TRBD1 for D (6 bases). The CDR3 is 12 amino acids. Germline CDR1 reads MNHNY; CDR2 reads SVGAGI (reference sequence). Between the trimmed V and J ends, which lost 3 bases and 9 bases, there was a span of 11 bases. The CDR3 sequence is CASSYNRVRYTF. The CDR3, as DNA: TGTGCCAGCAGTTATAACAGGGTGCGCTACACCTTC.

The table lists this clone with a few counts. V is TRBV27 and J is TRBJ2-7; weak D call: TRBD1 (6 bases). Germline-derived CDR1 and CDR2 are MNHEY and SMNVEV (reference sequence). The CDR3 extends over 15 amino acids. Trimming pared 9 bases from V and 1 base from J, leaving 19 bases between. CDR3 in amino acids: CASSPGQGLSYEQYF. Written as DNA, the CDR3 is TGTGCCAGTTCGCCAGGGCAGGGGTTGTCCTACGAGCAGTACTTC.

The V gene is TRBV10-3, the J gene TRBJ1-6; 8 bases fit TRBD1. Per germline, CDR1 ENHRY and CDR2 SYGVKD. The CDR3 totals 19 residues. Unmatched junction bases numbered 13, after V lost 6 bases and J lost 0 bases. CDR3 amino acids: CAISETGDEQSSYNSPLHF. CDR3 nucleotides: TGTGCCATCAGCGAGACAGGGGACGAACAGAGCTCCTATAATTCACCCCTCCACTTT.

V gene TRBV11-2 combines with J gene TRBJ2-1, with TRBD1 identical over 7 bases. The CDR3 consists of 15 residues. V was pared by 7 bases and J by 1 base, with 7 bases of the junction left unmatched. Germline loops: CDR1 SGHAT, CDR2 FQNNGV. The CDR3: CASTNGDSSYNEQFF. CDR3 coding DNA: TGTGCCAGCACCAACGGGGACAGTTCCTACAATGAGCAGTTCTTC.

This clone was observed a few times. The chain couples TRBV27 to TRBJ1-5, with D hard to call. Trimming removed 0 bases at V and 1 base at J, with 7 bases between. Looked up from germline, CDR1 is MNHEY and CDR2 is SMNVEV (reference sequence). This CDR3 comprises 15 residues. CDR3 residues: CASSLSPSSNQPQHF. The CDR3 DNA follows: TGTGCCAGCAGTTTATCGCCGAGCAGCAATCAGCCCCAGCATTTT.

CDR3 region: CASSQVSDEQYF. Written as DNA, the CDR3 is TGTGCCAGCAGCCAAGTCTCAGACGAGCAGTACTTC. The J gene is TRBJ2-7, the V gene TRBV4-2; unclear D gene. The CDR3 has 12 amino acids. V was cut by 1 base and J by 5 bases, with 6 bases left in between. Germline CDR1 LGHNA, CDR2 YNFKEQ.

CDR3 DNA sequence: TGCAGCGTTGAAAGGCTAGAGCTAGCGGGAGATGCAGATACGCAGTATTTT. It is translated as CSVERLELAGDADTQYF. The chain is built from TRBV29-1 and TRBJ2-3; 10 bases agree with TRBD2. The CDR3 runs 17 residues. The junction had 12 bases not matched to a gene; V was cut back by 2 bases and J by 4 bases. Germline V gene lookup returns CDR1 SQVTM and CDR2 ANQGSEA.

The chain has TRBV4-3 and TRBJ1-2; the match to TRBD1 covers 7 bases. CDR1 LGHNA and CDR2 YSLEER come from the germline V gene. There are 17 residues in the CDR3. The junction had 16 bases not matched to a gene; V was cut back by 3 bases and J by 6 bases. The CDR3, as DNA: TGCGCCAGCAGCCAGGATGAAACCGGGACAGCGAGAAATGGCTACACCTTC. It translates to CASSQDETGTARNGYTF.